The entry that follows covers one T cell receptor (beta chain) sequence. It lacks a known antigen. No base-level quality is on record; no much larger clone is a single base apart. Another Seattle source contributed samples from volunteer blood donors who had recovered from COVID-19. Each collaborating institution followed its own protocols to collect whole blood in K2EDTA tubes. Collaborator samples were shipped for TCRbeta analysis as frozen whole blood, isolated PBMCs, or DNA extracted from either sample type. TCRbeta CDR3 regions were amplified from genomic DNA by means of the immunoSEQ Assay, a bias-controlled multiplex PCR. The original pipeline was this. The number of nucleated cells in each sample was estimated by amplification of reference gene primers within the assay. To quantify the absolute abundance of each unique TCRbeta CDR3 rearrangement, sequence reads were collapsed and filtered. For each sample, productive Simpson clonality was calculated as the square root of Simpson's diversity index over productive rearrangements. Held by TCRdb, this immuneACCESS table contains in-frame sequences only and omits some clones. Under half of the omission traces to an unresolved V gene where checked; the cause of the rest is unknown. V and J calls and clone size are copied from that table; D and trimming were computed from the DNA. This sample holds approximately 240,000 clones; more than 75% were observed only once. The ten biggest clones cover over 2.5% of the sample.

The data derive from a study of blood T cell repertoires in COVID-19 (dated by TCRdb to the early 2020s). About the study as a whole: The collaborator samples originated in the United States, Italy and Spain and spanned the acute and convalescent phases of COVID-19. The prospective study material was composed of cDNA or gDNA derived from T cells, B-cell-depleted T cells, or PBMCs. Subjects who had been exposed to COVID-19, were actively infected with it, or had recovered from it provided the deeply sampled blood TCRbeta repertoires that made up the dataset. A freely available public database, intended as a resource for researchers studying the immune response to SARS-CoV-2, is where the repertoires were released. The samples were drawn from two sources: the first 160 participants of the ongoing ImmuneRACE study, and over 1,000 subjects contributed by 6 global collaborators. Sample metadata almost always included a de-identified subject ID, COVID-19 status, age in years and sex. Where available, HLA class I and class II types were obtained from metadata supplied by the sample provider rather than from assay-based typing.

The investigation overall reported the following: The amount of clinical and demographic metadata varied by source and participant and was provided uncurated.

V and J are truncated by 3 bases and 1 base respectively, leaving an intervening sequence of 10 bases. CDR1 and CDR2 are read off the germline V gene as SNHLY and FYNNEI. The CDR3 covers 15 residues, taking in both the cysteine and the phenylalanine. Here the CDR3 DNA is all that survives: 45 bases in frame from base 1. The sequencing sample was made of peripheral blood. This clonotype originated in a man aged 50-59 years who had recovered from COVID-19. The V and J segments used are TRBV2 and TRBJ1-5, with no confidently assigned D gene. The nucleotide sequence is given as TGTGCCAGCAGTGACGGGTTTCTGAGCAATCAGCCCCAGCATTTT. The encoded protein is CASSDGFLSNQPQHF.